This T cell receptor beta chain was observed in a study of OX40 agonist ivuxolimab in advanced cancers. CDR1 and CDR2 from the germline V gene are SGHRS and YFSETQ. The CDR3 is 13 residues long. Trimming shortened V by 3 bases and J by 3 bases, and 9 bases separated the two germline ends. This clone was seen just once. The antigen is not known. Study-level results: In the 0.1-3.0 mg/kg groups, partial responders showed among the lowest expansion. There were, on average, more expanded clones in CD8+ T cells than in CD4+.

The method was immunoSEQ multiplex PCR; TCRdb's version includes in-frame clones alone and lacks a portion of them. The table has approximately 30,000 clones, roughly 90% seen once. This receptor was obtained from an adult with an advanced solid tumor such as melanoma, head and neck, liver or kidney cancer. The sample was CD4+ or CD8+ T cells sorted from blood, taken in a trial of the OX40 agonist ivuxolimab. The V gene is TRBV5-1, the J gene TRBJ2-5; tentatively, D is TRBD1 (6 bases). CDR3 protein: CASSSTGKETQYF. CDR3 DNA: TGCGCCAGCAGCTCCACAGGGAAAGAGACCCAGTACTTC.